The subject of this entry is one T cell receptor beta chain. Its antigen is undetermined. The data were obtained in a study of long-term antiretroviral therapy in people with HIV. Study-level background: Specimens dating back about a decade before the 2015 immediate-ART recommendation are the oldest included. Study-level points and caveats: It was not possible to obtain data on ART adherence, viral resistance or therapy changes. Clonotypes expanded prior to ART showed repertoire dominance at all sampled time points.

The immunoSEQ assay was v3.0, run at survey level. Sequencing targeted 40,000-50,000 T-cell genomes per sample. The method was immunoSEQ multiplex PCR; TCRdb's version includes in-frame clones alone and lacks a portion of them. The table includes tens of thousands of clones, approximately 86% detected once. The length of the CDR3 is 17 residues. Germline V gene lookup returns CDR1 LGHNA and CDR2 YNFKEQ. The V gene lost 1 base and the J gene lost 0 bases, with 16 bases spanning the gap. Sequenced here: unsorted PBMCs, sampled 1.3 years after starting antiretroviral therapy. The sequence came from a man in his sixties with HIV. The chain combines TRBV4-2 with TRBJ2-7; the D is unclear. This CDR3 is CASSQGISSLGSYEQYF. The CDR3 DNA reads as TGTGCCAGCAGCCAAGGGATTTCCAGCCTGGGCTCCTACGAGCAGTACTTC.